This TCR beta chain was observed in a study of blood T cell repertoires in COVID-19. Overall study: Samples came from the United States, Italy and Spain, spanning acute and convalescent COVID-19.

TCRdb keeps only in-frame clones here, not all; method: immunoSEQ multiplex PCR. The table includes 150,000 to 200,000 clones, 75% to 85% detected once. Trimming at V came to 6 bases and at J to 6 bases, leaving 8 bases not matched to a gene. CDR3 length: 14 residues. The germline V gene encodes CDR1 SGHTA and CDR2 FQGNSA. Cohort assignment relied on participant-reported clinical history. The receptor's source is a woman aged 45-65 years with acute COVID-19. The gene calls are TRBV7-2 and TRBJ2-1; 7 bases line up with TRBD1. The specimen sequenced was PBMCs or T cells enriched from blood (not recorded which). The CDR3 region has the DNA TGTGCCAGCAGGATAGGGGGCGCGGGCAATGAGCAGTTCTTC. Encoded protein: CASRIGGAGNEQFF.